These 26 T cell receptor beta chains originate from one sample sequenced in a study of Ad26.COV2.S vaccination and SARS-CoV-2 variants. Clones were read by immunoSEQ multiplex PCR, and TCRdb kept only the in-frame ones, dropping some. The profile shows about 350,000 clones, approximately 90% of them singletons. Treatment here: around 19 received Ad26.COV2.S at low or high dose, single or two shots; about 5 received placebo; per-sample allocation not given. Collection of the samples took place on day 63 after the first injection of vaccine or placebo. Sequencing used peripheral blood, obtained in a trial of Ad26.COV2.S vaccine versus placebo. Source of these receptors: a person aged 18 to 65 who received the Ad26.COV2.S COVID-19 vaccine or a placebo.

The chain joins TRBV5-4 to TRBJ2-5; D may be TRBD2 (7 bases). The CDR3 has 15 residues. The germline V gene encodes CDR1 SGHNT and CDR2 YYREEE (reference sequence). The V end lost 1 base, the J end lost 5 bases, and 15 bases lay between the germline ends. This chain's CDR3 is CASSLKGGPLETQYF. The CDR3 DNA follows: TGTGCCAGCAGCTTGAAGGGGGGGCCTTTGGAGACCCAGTACTTC.

This clone was picked up a small number of times. The gene calls are TRBV11-2 and TRBJ1-4; 7 bases line up with TRBD1. The CDR3 sequence is 14 residues long. V was pared by 5 bases and J by 7 bases, with 7 bases of the junction left unmatched. The germline V gene has CDR1 SGHAT and CDR2 FQNNGV. The CDR3 DNA sequence: TGTGCCAGCAGCGAAACGTCAGGGGGTGAAAAACTGTTTTTT. The encoded protein is CASSETSGGEKLFF.

V is TRBV5-1 and J is TRBJ1-5; D gene ambiguous. The V and J ends lost 3 bases and 1 base respectively, with 17 bases between them. The CDR3 runs to 17 residues. The V gene's germline CDR1 is SGHRS and CDR2 YFSETQ. The CDR3 spells CASSSDPLGGSNQPQHF. CDR3 sequence (DNA): TGCGCCAGCAGCTCCGACCCCCTGGGAGGGAGCAATCAGCCCCAGCATTTT. Based on the CDR3 plus reference TRBV5-1 and TRBJ1-5, the full variable domain is KAGVTQTPRYLIKTRGQQVTLSCSPISGHRSVSWYQQTPGQGLQFLFEYFSETQRNKGNFPGRFSGRQFSNSRSEMNVSTLELGDSALYLCASSSDPLGGSNQPQHFGDGTRLSIL.

In its sample, this clone was seen many times. The chain joins TRBV4-1 to TRBJ2-7, with 8 bases matching TRBD1. The germline V gene encodes CDR1 MGHRA and CDR2 YSYEKL. This CDR3 spans 14 amino acids. V shed 5 bases and J 2 bases; nucleotides not matched to a gene: 5. CDR3 in DNA: TGCGCCAGCAGCAGTGGACAGGGACCCTACGAGCAGTACTTC. Its protein is CASSSGQGPYEQYF.

V usage is TRBV19 and J usage is TRBJ1-2; 8 nucleotides agree with TRBD1. V was clipped by 3 bases and J by 5 bases; unmatched bases: 2. Germline CDR1 reads LNHDA; CDR2 reads SQIVND (reference sequence). This CDR3 comprises 13 residues. CDR3 residues: CASSIRQGYGYTF. For the CDR3, the DNA is TGTGCCAGTAGTATCCGACAGGGGTATGGCTACACCTTC. Based on the CDR3 plus reference TRBV19 and TRBJ1-2, the full variable domain is DGGITQSPKYLFRKEGQNVTLSCEQNLNHDAMYWYRQDPGQGLRLIYYSQIVNDFQKGDIAEGYSVSREKKESFPLTVTSAQKNPTAFYLCASSIRQGYGYTFGSGTRLTVV.

The chain has TRBV11-3 and TRBJ2-2; 8 nucleotides align to TRBD1. The V segment lost 5 bases and the J segment 4 bases; nucleotides outside the gene matches: 6. The germline CDR1 and CDR2 sequences are SGHNT and YENEEA. This CDR3 region has 15 residues. CDR3 in amino acids: CASSLQGDGTGELFF. CDR3 nucleotides: TGTGCCAGCAGCCTACAGGGGGACGGCACCGGGGAGCTGTTTTTT.

This chain uses TRBV27 with TRBJ2-7, with TRBD1 matching over 9 bases. The V segment lost 6 bases and the J segment 2 bases; nucleotides outside the gene matches: 5. Germline CDR1 and CDR2: MNHEY and SMNVEV (reference sequence). This CDR3 comprises 14 residues. DNA of the CDR3: TGTGCCAGCAGCCGACAGGGGGTGACCTACGAGCAGTACTTC. Its protein is CASSRQGVTYEQYF.

The chain recombines TRBV29-1 with TRBJ2-3; maybe TRBD1 (6 bases). The germline CDR1 and CDR2 sequences are SQVTM and ANQGSEA. V was clipped by 1 base and J by 0 bases, with 17 bases between them. The CDR3 sequence is 17 residues long. CDR3 DNA sequence: TGCAGCGTTGAAGGGACAGCTAACCCCCGTAGCACAGATACGCAGTATTTT. It encodes CSVEGTANPRSTDTQYF.

To note about this clone: Other DNA sequences of this sample code for an identical CDR3. The chain is built from TRBV5-6 and TRBJ1-5; D possibly corresponds to TRBD1 (6 bases). V was clipped by 1 base and J by 1 base, with 6 bases between them. Germline V gene sequence: CDR1 SGHDT, CDR2 YYEEEE. The length of the CDR3 is 14 residues. CDR3 loop: CASSLRGSNQPQHF. CDR3 nucleotides: TGTGCCAGCAGCTTGAGGGGGAGCAATCAGCCCCAGCATTTT. Filled out from reference TRBV5-6 and TRBJ1-5, the complete variable domain reads DAGVTQSPTHLIKTRGQQVTLRCSPKSGHDTVSWYQQALGQGPQFIFQYYEEEERQRGNFPDRFSGHQFPNYSSELNVNALLLGDSALYLCASSLRGSNQPQHFGDGTRLSIL.

The genes are TRBV6-2 or TRBV6-3 and TRBJ1-1, with D unresolved. The V gene lost 4 bases and the J gene lost 7 bases, with 25 bases spanning the gap. Germline V gene data show CDR1 as MNHEY and CDR2 as SVGEGT. This CDR3 has 17 amino acids. The CDR3 nucleotides read TGTGCCAGCAGTTCCAAGACTAGCCTTCTTCTCCCTTATGAAGCTTTCTTT. This sequence encodes CASSSKTSLLLPYEAFF.

The chain combines TRBV19 with TRBJ2-5; 14 nucleotides align to TRBD2. The trim removed 4 bases at V and 2 bases at J, leaving 3 bases unmatched. There are 16 residues in the CDR3. Germline V gene sequence: CDR1 LNHDA, CDR2 SQIVND (reference sequence). The CDR3 DNA sequence: TGTGCCAGTAGTACTAGACTAGCGGGAGGGCAAGAGACCCAGTACTTC. Protein product: CASSTRLAGGQETQYF. Full variable domain (outside the CDR3, taken from reference TRBV19 and TRBJ2-5): DGGITQSPKYLFRKEGQNVTLSCEQNLNHDAMYWYRQDPGQGLRLIYYSQIVNDFQKGDIAEGYSVSREKKESFPLTVTSAQKNPTAFYLCASSTRLAGGQETQYFGPGTRLLVL.

The chain joins TRBV7-9 to TRBJ2-1, with 8 bases that match TRBD1. V lost 3 bases, J lost 8 bases, and 9 bases stayed unmatched. The CDR3 runs to 15 residues. The germline CDR1 and CDR2 sequences are SEHNR and FQNEAQ (reference sequence). Here the CDR3 reads CASSFSAGGQDEQFF. CDR3 nucleotides: TGTGCCAGCAGCTTCTCTGCAGGGGGACAGGATGAGCAGTTCTTC.

In its sample, this clone was seen once. The chain employs TRBV4-1 and TRBJ1-1, with TRBD1 identical over 9 bases. J gave up 6 bases and V 0 bases, and 8 bases lay outside the gene matches. Germline V gene sequence: CDR1 MGHRA, CDR2 YSYEKL. The CDR3 extends over 16 amino acids. The CDR3 spells CASSQENRGPFSEAFF. In DNA form, the CDR3 reads TGCGCCAGCAGCCAAGAAAACAGGGGGCCTTTTTCTGAAGCTTTCTTT.

This sequence joins TRBV27 and TRBJ1-2, with 8 bases matching TRBD1. V lost 0 bases, J lost 3 bases, and 6 bases stayed unmatched. Germline values: CDR1 MNHEY, CDR2 SMNVEV (reference sequence). The CDR3 runs to 16 residues. CDR3 nucleotides: TGTGCCAGCAGTTTATCCCCCAGGGGGCTGGACTATGGCTACACCTTC. Translated: CASSLSPRGLDYGYTF.

The chain uses TRBV29-1 and TRBJ1-4, with 8 bases identical to TRBD1. Germline V gene sequence: CDR1 SQVTM, CDR2 ANQGSEA. CDR3 length: 15 amino acids. J was trimmed by 7 bases and V by 6 bases; bases with no gene match: 13. The CDR3 region has the DNA TGCAGCGTAAAAACCAGGGGGCTCGATTCTGAAAAACTGTTTTTT. Protein: CSVKTRGLDSEKLFF.

The J gene is TRBJ2-1, the V gene TRBV28; no firm D call. V was shortened by 2 bases and J by 4 bases, with 12 bases between the two germline ends. Germline-derived CDR1 and CDR2 are MDHEN and SYDVKM. The CDR3 is made up of 15 amino acids. This chain's CDR3 is CASSLTRAQYNEQFF. In nucleotides, the CDR3 is TGTGCCAGCAGTTTAACCCGGGCCCAGTACAATGAGCAGTTCTTC.

The count of this clone is one. The J gene is TRBJ2-7, the V gene TRBV28; 7 bases map to TRBD1. The germline gives CDR1 MDHEN, CDR2 SYDVKM. J gave up 2 bases and V 6 bases, and 10 bases lay outside the gene matches. The CDR3 consists of 15 residues. This CDR3 reads CASRKQGNAAYEQYF. As DNA, the CDR3 is TGTGCCAGCAGAAAACAGGGGAACGCAGCCTACGAGCAGTACTTC.

The rearrangement links TRBV27 to TRBJ2-3; 10 nucleotides align to TRBD2. The V and J ends lost 5 bases and 7 bases, in that order; junction bases with no gene match: 18. Germline loops: CDR1 MNHEY, CDR2 SMNVEV (reference sequence). The CDR3 is 18 residues long. DNA of the CDR3: TGTGCCAGCAGTCCGTCTAGCGGGGGCGAACACCGGGAATATACGCAGTATTTT. Translating gives CASSPSSGGEHREYTQYF.

The V gene is TRBV2, the J gene TRBJ1-2, with TRBD1 matching 8 bases. The CDR3 runs 12 residues. CDR1 and CDR2 from the germline V gene are SNHLY and FYNNEI. Unmatched junction bases numbered 7, after V lost 9 bases and J lost 7 bases. This chain's CDR3 is CARTGVWGGYTF. The CDR3 bases are TGTGCCAGGACAGGGGTTTGGGGTGGCTACACCTTC.

In the case of this clone: The same CDR3 arises from other DNA sequences in this sample as well. V and J are TRBV4-1 and TRBJ1-5; no reliable D call. This CDR3 spans 16 amino acids. Germline V lookup: CDR1 MGHRA, CDR2 YSYEKL. Trimming took off 0 bases at V and 2 bases at J, with 11 bases between the two ends. The DNA for the CDR3 is TGCGCCAGCAGCCAAGATGGAGGGTTGGGCAATCAGCCCCAGCATTTT. This encodes CASSQDGGLGNQPQHF.

This sequence joins TRBV7-9 and TRBJ1-2, with TRBD1 matching 8 bases. Germline-derived CDR1 and CDR2 are SEHNR and FQNEAQ (reference sequence). The V and J ends lost 5 bases and 4 bases, in that order; junction bases with no gene match: 9. CDR3 size: 15 residues. The chain's CDR3 is CASSRSGQGSYGYTF. Here the CDR3 DNA reads TGTGCCAGCAGCCGTTCTGGACAGGGTTCCTATGGCTACACCTTC. Complete variable domain (other parts from reference TRBV7-9 and TRBJ1-2): DTGVSQNPRHKITKRGQNVTFRCDPISEHNRLYWYRQTLGQGPEFLTYFQNEAQLEKSRLLSDRFSAERPKGSFSTLEIQRTEQGDSAMYLCASSRSGQGSYGYTFGSGTRLTVV.

The rearrangement uses TRBV7-9 and TRBJ1-1; D possibly corresponds to TRBD1 (6 bases). The germline V and J ends were trimmed by 9 bases and 2 bases, with 16 bases remaining between them. The CDR3 length is 14 residues. Germline CDR1 SEHNR, CDR2 FQNEAQ (reference sequence). The CDR3 DNA reads as TGTGCCAGTAAATATGCAGGGGTTAACACTGAAGCTTTCTTT. The encoded protein is CASKYAGVNTEAFF.

Remarks on this clone: Compared with germline, one end of the junction differs, possibly owing to a read error. The rearrangement uses TRBV4-1 and TRBJ2-7, with 9 bases matching TRBD1. The CDR3 runs to 13 residues. Germline V CDR1 and CDR2: MGHRA, YSYEKL. CDR3 amino acids: CASSPLSGQGLNF. As DNA, the CDR3 is TGCGCCAGCAGCCCTCTATCGGGACAGGGACTTAACTTC.

The chain is built from TRBV28 and TRBJ1-3, with D uncertain. The germline CDR1 and CDR2 sequences are MDHEN and SYDVKM. Trimming pared 6 bases from V and 0 bases from J, leaving 12 bases between. The CDR3 loop spans 15 amino acids. The DNA of the CDR3 is TGTGCCAGCAGAACAGACCGGAACTCTGGAAACACCATATATTTT. Translated, it gives CASRTDRNSGNTIYF.

In its sample, this clone was seen once. The V call is TRBV10-3, the J call TRBJ2-7; 9 bases map to TRBD1. Germline lookup yields CDR1 ENHRY and CDR2 SYGVKD. The ends lost 6 bases at V and 3 bases at J; junction bases unmatched: 3. The CDR3 covers 13 residues. In nucleotides, the CDR3 is TGTGCCATCAGCCGACAGGGGGACTACGAGCAGTACTTC. Protein sequence: CAISRQGDYEQYF.

The gene calls are TRBV2 and TRBJ2-3, with TRBD1 matching 9 bases. This CDR3 region has 17 residues. The germline V gene encodes CDR1 SNHLY and CDR2 FYNNEI. The J segment lost 0 bases and the V segment lost 5 bases, leaving 9 bases of the junction unmatched. CDR3 DNA: TGTGCCAGCAGTCGCGGGACAGGGCTTGGTAGCACAGATACGCAGTATTTT. This gives the protein CASSRGTGLGSTDTQYF.